This TCR beta chain was profiled in a study of blood T cell repertoires in COVID-19 (dated by TCRdb to between 2020 and 2021). Looking at the study overall: Samples covering the acute and convalescent phases of COVID-19 were provided by collaborators in the United States, Italy and Spain. Where available, HLA class I and class II types were taken from metadata supplied by the sample provider and were not determined by assay-based typing. The prospective study material was composed of cDNA or gDNA derived from T cells, B-cell-depleted T cells, or PBMCs. A de-identified subject ID, COVID-19 status, age in years and sex were almost always included in the sample metadata. Samples were obtained from the ongoing ImmuneRACE study (first 160 participants) and from 1,000 to 1,500 subjects provided by 6 global collaborators. The repertoires were released in a freely available public database meant as a resource for research on the immune response to SARS-CoV-2. The dataset comprised deeply sampled blood TCRbeta repertoires from subjects exposed to, actively infected with, or recovered from COVID-19. The paper as a whole reports these results and caveats: Clinical and demographic metadata were provided uncurated, with the amount varying by source and participant.

Worth noting for this clone: No cognate antigen has been identified for it. No much larger clonotype is one base removed from it; base qualities were not supplied.

TCRbeta CDR3 regions were amplified from genomic DNA using the immunoSEQ Assay, a bias-controlled multiplex PCR. The original methods were these. The number of nucleated cells in each sample was estimated by amplification of reference gene primers within the assay. To quantify the absolute abundance of each unique TCRbeta CDR3 rearrangement, sequence reads were collapsed and filtered. Productive Simpson clonality was computed per sample as the square root of Simpson's diversity index over productive rearrangements. TCRdb took over this immuneACCESS table, retaining in-frame rearrangements with V and J assigned. Such tables are incomplete; in checked studies, under half of the missing clones stem from an unresolved V gene, and the remainder is unexplained. For V, J and clone size, that table is used; D and trimming come from the DNA. The sample table shows 90,000 to 120,000 clones, and approximately 88% are seen once. Around 7% of the sample lies in the top ten.

Collaborating institutions collected whole blood in K2EDTA tubes following their own protocols. Collaborator samples were shipped for TCRbeta analysis as frozen whole blood, isolated PBMCs, or DNA extracted from either sample type. V ends up 3 bases short and J 3 bases short, with an unmatched junction base count of 8. The CDR3 runs 16 amino acids, cysteine and phenylalanine included. Just CDR3 DNA is preserved here, 48 bases in frame from base 1. The germline V gene provides CDR1 KGHDR and CDR2 SFDVKD. The receptor comes from a man aged 50 to 60 with active or convalescent COVID-19. The sequenced sample was peripheral blood. The chain is made from TRBV24-1 and TRBJ2-3; TRBD2 matches 7 bases in the middle. The CDR3 loop reads CATSDPVREETDTQYF. The nucleotide sequence reads as follows: TGTGCCACCAGTGATCCGGTCCGGGAGGAAACAGATACGCAGTATTTT.